The T cell receptor beta chain described here comes from a study of blood T cell repertoires in COVID-19. On the study more broadly: Samples came from the United States, Italy and Spain, spanning acute and convalescent COVID-19.

The CDR3 totals 14 residues. The V gene lost 5 bases and the J gene lost 3 bases, with 13 bases spanning the gap. Sequencing was performed with immunoSEQ multiplex PCR; in TCRdb, only in-frame clones are kept and a portion is missing. The table lists roughly 130,000 clones, roughly nine tenths of them singletons, with about 4% in the top ten. The receptor comes from a man in his fifties with active COVID-19. This chain uses TRBV23-1 with TRBJ1-1; D gene unclear. TRBV23-1 is flagged as an ORF with uncertain function. The specimen sequenced was peripheral blood. The CDR3 DNA reads TGCGCCAGCAGTTCAGGAGGAGGATACACTGAAGCTTTCTTT. This gives the protein CASSSGGGYTEAFF.